The text below deals with one T cell receptor beta chain. Its target is unknown. The sample originates from a study of cytomegalovirus exposure and HLA in healthy donors. Primers: 60 Vbeta forward and 13 Jbeta reverse. Produced via immunoSEQ multiplex PCR; TCRdb's table is partial and in-frame only. The sample lists 200,000 to 250,000 clones, approximately 70% occurring once. Whole-study findings and limits: TCR beta chains associated with HLA were, in a later analysis, more clonally expanded than equally common others.

The sample taken for sequencing was PBMCs. This TCR came from a middle-aged man in good health and CMV-seropositive.

Here the CDR3 DNA reads TGTGCCAGCAGCCCGGGGGGGGAAGGATACAATGAGCAGTTCTTC. Translating it yields CASSPGGEGYNEQFF. The V call is TRBV9, the J call TRBJ2-1; 8 bases align to TRBD2. CDR3 length: 15 residues. Unmatched junction bases numbered 7, after V lost 4 bases and J lost 4 bases. Germline V gives CDR1 SGDLS, CDR2 YYNGEE. Together with reference TRBV9 and TRBJ2-1, the CDR3 gives the full variable domain: DSGVTQTPKHLITATGQRVTLRCSPRSGDLSVYWYQQSLDQGLQFLIQYYNGEERAKGNILERFSAQQFPDLHSELNLSSLELGDSALYFCASSPGGEGYNEQFFGPGTRLTVL.